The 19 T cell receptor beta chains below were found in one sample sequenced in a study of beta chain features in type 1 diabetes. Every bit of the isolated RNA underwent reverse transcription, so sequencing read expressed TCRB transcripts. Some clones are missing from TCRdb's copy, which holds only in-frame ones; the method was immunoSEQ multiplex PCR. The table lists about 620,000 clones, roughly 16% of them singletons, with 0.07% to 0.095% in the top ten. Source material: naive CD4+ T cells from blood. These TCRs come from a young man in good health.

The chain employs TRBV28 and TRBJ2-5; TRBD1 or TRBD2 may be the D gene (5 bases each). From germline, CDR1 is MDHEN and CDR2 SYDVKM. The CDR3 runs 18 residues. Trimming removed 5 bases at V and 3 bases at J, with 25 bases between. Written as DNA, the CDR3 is TGTGCCAGCAGTGTCTTTAGGGGAGAGCCGTCCTCCGAAGAGACCCAGTACTTC. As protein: CASSVFRGEPSSEETQYF.

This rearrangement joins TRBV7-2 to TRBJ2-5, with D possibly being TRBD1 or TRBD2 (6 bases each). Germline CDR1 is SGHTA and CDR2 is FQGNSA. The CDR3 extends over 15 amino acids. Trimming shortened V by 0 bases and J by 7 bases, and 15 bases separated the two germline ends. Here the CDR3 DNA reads TGTGCCAGCAGCTTAGCGCCGGTGGGGGGCGGGACCCAGTACTTC. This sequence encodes CASSLAPVGGGTQYF.

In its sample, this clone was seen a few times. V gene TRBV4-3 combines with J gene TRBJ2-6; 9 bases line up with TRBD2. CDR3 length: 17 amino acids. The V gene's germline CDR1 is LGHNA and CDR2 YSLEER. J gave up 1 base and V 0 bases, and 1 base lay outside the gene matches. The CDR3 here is CASSQDSGGSGANVLTF. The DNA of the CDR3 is TGCGCCAGCAGCCAAGACAGCGGGGGGTCTGGGGCCAACGTCCTGACTTTC.

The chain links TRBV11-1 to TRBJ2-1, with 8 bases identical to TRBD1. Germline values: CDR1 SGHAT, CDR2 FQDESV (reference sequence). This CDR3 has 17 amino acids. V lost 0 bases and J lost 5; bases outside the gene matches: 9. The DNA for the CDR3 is TGTGCCAGCAGCTTAGCGATCCGGGACAGGACCGACAATGAGCAGTTCTTC. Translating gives CASSLAIRDRTDNEQFF.

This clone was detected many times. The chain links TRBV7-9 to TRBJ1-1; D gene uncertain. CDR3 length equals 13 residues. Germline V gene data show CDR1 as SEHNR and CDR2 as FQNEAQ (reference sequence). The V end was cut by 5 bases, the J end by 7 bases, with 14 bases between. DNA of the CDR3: TGTGCCAGCAGCCCCGGGCGCCGCCTTGAAGCTTTCTTT. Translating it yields CASSPGRRLEAFF. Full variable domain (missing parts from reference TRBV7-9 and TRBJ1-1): DTGVSQNPRHKITKRGQNVTFRCDPISEHNRLYWYRQTLGQGPEFLTYFQNEAQLEKSRLLSDRFSAERPKGSFSTLEIQRTEQGDSAMYLCASSPGRRLEAFFGQGTRLTVV.

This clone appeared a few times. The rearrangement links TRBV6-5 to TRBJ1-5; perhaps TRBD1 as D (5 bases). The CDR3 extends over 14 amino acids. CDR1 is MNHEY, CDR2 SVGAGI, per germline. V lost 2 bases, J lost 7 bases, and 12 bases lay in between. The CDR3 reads CASSYGGGAQPQHF. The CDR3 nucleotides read TGTGCCAGCAGTTACGGGGGGGGAGCCCAGCCCCAGCATTTT.

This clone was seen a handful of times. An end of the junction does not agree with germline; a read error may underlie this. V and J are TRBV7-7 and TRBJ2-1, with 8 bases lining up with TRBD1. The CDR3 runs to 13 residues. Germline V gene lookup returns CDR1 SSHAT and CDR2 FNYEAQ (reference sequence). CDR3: CASSLDRGNEQFF. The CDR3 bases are TGTGCTAGCAGCTTAGACAGGGGCAATGAGCAGTTCTTC.

The CDR3 spells CASSPSGTTGQPQHF. The DNA of the CDR3 is TGTGCCAGCAGTCCTTCGGGGACGACAGGGCAGCCCCAGCATTTT. V is TRBV7-2 and J is TRBJ1-5; 7 bases map to TRBD1. The CDR3 loop spans 15 amino acids. The germline V gene has CDR1 SGHTA and CDR2 FQGNSA. After removal of 6 bases from V and 7 bases from J, the junction contained 12 bases not matched to a gene.

The CDR3 spells CASSLQGTGAAEAFF. CDR3 in DNA: TGCGCCAGCAGCTTGCAGGGGACAGGGGCGGCTGAAGCTTTCTTT. This chain uses TRBV5-1 with TRBJ1-1, with TRBD1 matching 10 bases. Trimming at V came to 1 base and at J to 6 bases, leaving 6 bases not matched to a gene. The CDR3 has 15 residues. From germline, CDR1 is SGHRS and CDR2 YFSETQ.

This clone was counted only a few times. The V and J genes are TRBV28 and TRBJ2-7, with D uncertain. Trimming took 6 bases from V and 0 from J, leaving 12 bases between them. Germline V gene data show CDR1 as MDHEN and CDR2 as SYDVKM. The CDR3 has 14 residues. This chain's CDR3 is CASRRPLSSYEQYF. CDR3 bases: TGTGCCAGCAGACGACCCCTTAGCTCCTACGAGCAGTACTTC.

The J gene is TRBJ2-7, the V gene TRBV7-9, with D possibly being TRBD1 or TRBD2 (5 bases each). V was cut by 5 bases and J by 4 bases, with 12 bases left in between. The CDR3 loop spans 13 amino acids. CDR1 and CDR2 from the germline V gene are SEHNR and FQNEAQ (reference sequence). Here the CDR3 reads CASSNQGVYEQYF. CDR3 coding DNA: TGTGCCAGCAGCAATCAGGGAGTATACGAGCAGTACTTC.

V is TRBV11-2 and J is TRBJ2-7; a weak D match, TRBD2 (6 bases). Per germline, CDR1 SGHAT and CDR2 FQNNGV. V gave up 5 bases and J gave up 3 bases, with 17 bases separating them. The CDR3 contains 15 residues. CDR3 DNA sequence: TGTGCCAGCAGCCTGGACTCCGGAGGGTACTACGAGCAGTACTTC. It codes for CASSLDSGGYYEQYF.

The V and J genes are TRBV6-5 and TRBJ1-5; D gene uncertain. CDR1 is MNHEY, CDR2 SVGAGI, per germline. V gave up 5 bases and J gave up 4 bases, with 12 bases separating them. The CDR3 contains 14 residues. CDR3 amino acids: CASSVSISNQPQHF. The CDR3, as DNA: TGTGCCAGCAGTGTGTCCATTTCAAATCAGCCCCAGCATTTT.

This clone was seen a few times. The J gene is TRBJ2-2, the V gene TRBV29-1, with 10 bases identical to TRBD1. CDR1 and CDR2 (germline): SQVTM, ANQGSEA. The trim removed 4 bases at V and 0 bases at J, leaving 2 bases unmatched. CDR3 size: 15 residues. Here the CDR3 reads CSVGGQGSNTGELFF. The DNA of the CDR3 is TGCAGCGTTGGGGGACAGGGGTCGAACACCGGGGAGCTGTTTTTT.

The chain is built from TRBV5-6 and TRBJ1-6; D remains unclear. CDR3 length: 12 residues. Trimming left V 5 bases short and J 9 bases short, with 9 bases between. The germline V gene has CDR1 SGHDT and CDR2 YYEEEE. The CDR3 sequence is CASRGSSSPLHF. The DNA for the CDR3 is TGTGCCAGCAGGGGGTCGAGTTCACCCCTCCACTTT. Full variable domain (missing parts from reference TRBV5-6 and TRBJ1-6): DAGVTQSPTHLIKTRGQQVTLRCSPKSGHDTVSWYQQALGQGPQFIFQYYEEEERQRGNFPDRFSGHQFPNYSSELNVNALLLGDSALYLCASRGSSSPLHFGNGTRLTVT.

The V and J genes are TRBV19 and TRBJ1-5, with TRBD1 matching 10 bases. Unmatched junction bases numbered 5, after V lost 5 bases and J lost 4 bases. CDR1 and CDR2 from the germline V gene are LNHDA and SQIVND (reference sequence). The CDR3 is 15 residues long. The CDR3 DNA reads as TGTGCCAGTAGTCTGGACAGGGGGGAGAATCAGCCCCAGCATTTT. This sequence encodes CASSLDRGENQPQHF.

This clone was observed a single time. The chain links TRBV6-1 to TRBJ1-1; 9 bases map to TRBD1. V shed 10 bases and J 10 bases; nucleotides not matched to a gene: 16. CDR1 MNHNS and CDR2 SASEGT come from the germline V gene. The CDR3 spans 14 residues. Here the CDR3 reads CATELLPGTGSAFF. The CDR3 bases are TGTGCCACCGAACTCCTCCCCGGGACAGGGTCAGCTTTCTTT.

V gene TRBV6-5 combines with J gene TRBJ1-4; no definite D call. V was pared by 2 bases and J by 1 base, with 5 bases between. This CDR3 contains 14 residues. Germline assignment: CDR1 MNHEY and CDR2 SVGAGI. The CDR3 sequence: CASSYGITNEKLFF. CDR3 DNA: TGTGCCAGCAGTTACGGAATAACTAATGAAAAACTGTTTTTT.

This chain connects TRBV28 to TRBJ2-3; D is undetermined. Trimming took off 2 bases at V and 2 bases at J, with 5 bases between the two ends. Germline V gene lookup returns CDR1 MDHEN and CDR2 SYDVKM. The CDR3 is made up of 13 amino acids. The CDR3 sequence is CASSLDSTDTQYF. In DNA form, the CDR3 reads TGTGCCAGCAGTTTAGACTCCACAGATACGCAGTATTTT.